The 6 T cell receptor beta chains listed next were all sequenced from one sample in a study of circulating and synovial CD4+ cells in juvenile arthritis. Sequencing used immunoSEQ multiplex PCR; TCRdb keeps in-frame clones, though not all of them. The sample consists of 3,000 to 4,500 clones, approximately 87% of them appearing once. The sequenced sample consisted of CD4+ T cells from synovial fluid. These receptors came from a human donor with juvenile idiopathic arthritis.

This clone appeared a single time. The CDR3 region is CASSVGNSGGSTDTQYF. The CDR3 coding sequence is TGTGCCAGCAGCGTAGGAAACTCGGGGGGGAGCACAGATACGCAGTATTTT. The V call is TRBV9, the J call TRBJ2-3; 8 bases fit TRBD2. Germline V CDR1 and CDR2: SGDLS, YYNGEE. The CDR3 has 17 amino acids. V trimming: 0 bases; J trimming: 0 bases; junction bases outside the gene matches: 6.

This clone occurred once. V and J are TRBV29-1 and TRBJ2-2; 13 nucleotides line up with TRBD2. This CDR3 comprises 15 residues. In germline, CDR1 is SQVTM, CDR2 ANQGSEA. With V trimmed by 7 bases and J by 6 bases, 8 bases remained unmatched. The CDR3 protein is CSALLAGGPSGELFF. CDR3 DNA: TGCAGCGCTCTACTAGCGGGAGGGCCATCCGGGGAGCTGTTTTTT.

The chain couples TRBV9 to TRBJ2-1; 7 positions match TRBD2. J gave up 5 bases and V 4 bases, and 9 bases lay outside the gene matches. CDR1 is SGDLS and CDR2 is YYNGEE in the germline V gene. The CDR3 totals 15 residues. CDR3: CASSWEGSGHNEQFF. The CDR3 coding sequence is TGTGCCAGCAGCTGGGAGGGTAGCGGGCACAATGAGCAGTTCTTC.

This clone was seen more than once but under ten times. This chain links TRBV19 with TRBJ2-5, with TRBD1 matching over 9 bases. This CDR3 has 15 residues. With V trimmed by 6 bases and J by 5 bases, 10 bases remained unmatched. The germline CDR1 and CDR2 sequences are LNHDA and SQIVND (reference sequence). The CDR3 reads CASSLGTGRGETQYF. CDR3 coding DNA: TGTGCCAGTAGCCTTGGGACAGGGAGGGGCGAGACCCAGTACTTC.

With respect to this clone: A junction boundary mismatches the germline segment, possibly from a read error. Other DNA sequences in the same sample also yield this CDR3. V is TRBV19 and J is TRBJ1-6; D is undetermined. Germline V gene sequence: CDR1 LNHDA, CDR2 SQIVND (reference sequence). The CDR3 is 15 amino acids. For the CDR3, the DNA is TGTGCCAGTAGAGCCCTAACCCGGGATAATTCCCCCCTCCACTTT. Residues: CASRALTRDNSPLHF.

The rearrangement joins TRBV2 to TRBJ2-1, with no clear D. Per the germline V gene, CDR1 is SNHLY and CDR2 is FYNNEI. Deletions cut 3 bases from V and 0 bases from J, with 3 bases between. The CDR3 is 13 residues long. The CDR3 DNA follows: TGTGCCAGCAGTGACGGCTCCTACAATGAGCAGTTCTTC. Translation: CASSDGSYNEQFF.